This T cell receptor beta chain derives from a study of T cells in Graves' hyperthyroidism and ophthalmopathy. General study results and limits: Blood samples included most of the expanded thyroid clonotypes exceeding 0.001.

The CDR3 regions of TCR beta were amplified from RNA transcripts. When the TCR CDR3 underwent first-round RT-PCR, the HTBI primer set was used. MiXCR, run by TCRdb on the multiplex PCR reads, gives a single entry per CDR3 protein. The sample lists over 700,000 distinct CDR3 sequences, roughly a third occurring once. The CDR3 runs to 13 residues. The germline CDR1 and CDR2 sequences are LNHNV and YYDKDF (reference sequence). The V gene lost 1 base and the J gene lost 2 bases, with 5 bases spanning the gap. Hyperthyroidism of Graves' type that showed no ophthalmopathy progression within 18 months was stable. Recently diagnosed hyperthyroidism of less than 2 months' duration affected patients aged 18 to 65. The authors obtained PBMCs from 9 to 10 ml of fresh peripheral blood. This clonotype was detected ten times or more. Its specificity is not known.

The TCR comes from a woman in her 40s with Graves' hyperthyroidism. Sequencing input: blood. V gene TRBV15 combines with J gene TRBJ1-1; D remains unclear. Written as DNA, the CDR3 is TGTGCCACCAGCAGAGCAACCAACACTGAAGCTTTCTTT. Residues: CATSRATNTEAFF.